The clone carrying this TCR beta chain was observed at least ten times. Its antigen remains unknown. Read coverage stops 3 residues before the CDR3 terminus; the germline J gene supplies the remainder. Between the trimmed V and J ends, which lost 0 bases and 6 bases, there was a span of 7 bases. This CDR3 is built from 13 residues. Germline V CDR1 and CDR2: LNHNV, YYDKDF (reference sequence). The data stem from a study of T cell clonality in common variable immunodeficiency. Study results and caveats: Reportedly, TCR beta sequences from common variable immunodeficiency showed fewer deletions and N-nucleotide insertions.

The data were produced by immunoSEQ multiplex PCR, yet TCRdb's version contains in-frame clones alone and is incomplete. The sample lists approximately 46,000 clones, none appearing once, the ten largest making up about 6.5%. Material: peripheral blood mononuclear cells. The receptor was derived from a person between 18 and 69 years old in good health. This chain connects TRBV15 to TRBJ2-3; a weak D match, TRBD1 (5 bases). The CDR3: CATSRDRGDTQYF. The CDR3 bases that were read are TGTGCCACCAGCAGAGATAGGGGTGATACG.